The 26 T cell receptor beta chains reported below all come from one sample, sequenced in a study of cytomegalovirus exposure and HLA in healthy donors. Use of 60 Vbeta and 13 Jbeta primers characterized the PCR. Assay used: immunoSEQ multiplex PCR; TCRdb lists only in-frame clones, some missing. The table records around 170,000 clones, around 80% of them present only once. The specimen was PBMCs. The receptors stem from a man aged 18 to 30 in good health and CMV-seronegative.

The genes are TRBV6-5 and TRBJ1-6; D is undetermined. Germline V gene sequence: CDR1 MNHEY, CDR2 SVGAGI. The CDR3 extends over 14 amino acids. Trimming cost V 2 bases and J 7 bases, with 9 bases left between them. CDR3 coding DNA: TGTGCCAGCAGTTACGGAGGAGACAATTCACCCCTCCACTTT. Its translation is CASSYGGDNSPLHF.

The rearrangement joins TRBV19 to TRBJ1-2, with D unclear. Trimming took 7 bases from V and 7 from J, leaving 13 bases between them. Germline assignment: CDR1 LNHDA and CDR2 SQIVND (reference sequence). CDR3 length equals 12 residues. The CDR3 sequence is CASNQAPGGYTF. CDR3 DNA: TGTGCCAGTAACCAGGCTCCTGGTGGCTACACCTTC.

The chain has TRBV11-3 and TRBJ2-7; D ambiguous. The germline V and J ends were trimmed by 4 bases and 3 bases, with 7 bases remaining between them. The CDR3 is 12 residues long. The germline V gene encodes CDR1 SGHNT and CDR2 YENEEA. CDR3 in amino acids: CASSSRFYEQYF. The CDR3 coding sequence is TGTGCCAGCAGCTCGAGGTTCTACGAGCAGTACTTC.

The CDR3 DNA reads as TGTGCCAGCATATACAGGGGGCTAACCTACGAGCAGTACTTC. Protein product: CASIYRGLTYEQYF. This sequence joins TRBV2 and TRBJ2-5; 9 bases line up with TRBD1. The J call could be wrong; TRBJ2-7 is a better fit for the DNA end. Germline lookup yields CDR1 SNHLY and CDR2 FYNNEI. The CDR3 sequence is 14 residues long.

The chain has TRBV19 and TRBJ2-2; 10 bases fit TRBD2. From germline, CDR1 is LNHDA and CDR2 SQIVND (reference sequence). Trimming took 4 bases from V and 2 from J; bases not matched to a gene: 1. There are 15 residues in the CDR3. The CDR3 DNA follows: TGTGCCAGTAGTAGGACTAGCGGAAACACCGGGGAGCTGTTTTTT. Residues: CASSRTSGNTGELFF. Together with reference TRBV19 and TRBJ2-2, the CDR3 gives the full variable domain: DGGITQSPKYLFRKEGQNVTLSCEQNLNHDAMYWYRQDPGQGLRLIYYSQIVNDFQKGDIAEGYSVSREKKESFPLTVTSAQKNPTAFYLCASSRTSGNTGELFFGEGSRLTVL.

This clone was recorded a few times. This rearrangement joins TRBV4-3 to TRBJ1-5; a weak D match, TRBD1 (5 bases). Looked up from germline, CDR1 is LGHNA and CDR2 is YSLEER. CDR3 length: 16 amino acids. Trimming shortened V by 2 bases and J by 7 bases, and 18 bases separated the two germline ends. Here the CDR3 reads CASSQQAWGDGQPQHF. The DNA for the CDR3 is TGCGCCAGCAGCCAACAGGCATGGGGGGACGGACAGCCCCAGCATTTT.

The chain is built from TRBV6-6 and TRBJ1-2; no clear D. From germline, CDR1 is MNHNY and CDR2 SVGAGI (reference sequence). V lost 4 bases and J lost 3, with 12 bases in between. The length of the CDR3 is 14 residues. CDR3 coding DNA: TGTGCCAGCAGTTTTAATAAAGGAGACTATGGCTACACCTTC. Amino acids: CASSFNKGDYGYTF.

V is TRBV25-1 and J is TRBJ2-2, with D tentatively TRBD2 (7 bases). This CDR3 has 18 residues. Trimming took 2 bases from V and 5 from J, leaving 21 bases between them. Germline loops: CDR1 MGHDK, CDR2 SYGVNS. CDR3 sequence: CASSEIRSLGGRTGELFF. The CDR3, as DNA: TGTGCCAGCAGTGAAATTCGTTCTCTCGGGGGGCGTACCGGGGAGCTGTTTTTT.

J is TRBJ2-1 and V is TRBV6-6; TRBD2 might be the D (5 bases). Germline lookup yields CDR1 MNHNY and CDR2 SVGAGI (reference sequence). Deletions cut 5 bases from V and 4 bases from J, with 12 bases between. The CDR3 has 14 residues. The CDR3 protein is CASSEGVGYNEQFF. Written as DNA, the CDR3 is TGTGCCAGCAGTGAGGGAGTAGGGTACAATGAGCAGTTCTTC.

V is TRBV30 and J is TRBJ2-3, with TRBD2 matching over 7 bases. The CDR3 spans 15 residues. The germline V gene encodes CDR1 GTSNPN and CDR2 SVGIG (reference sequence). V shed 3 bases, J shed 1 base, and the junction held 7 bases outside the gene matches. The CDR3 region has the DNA TGTGCCTGGAGGGGCAAAGGGAGGGGCACAGATACGCAGTATTTT. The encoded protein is CAWRGKGRGTDTQYF.

The chain's CDR3 is CASSSRLGNTEAFF. The CDR3 DNA reads as TGCGCCAGCAGCTCCCGGCTAGGGAACACTGAAGCTTTCTTT. V gene TRBV5-1 combines with J gene TRBJ1-1; D unresolved. The CDR3 runs to 14 residues. Germline V gene sequence: CDR1 SGHRS, CDR2 YFSETQ. V was cut by 3 bases and J by 1 base, with 10 bases left in between.

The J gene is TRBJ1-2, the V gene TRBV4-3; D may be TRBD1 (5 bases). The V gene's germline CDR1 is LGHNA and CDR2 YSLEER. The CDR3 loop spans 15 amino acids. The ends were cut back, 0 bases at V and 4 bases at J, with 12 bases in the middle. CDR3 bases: TGCGCCAGCAGCCAAGAGGGGGGTGAGGGCTATGGCTACACCTTC. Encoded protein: CASSQEGGEGYGYTF.

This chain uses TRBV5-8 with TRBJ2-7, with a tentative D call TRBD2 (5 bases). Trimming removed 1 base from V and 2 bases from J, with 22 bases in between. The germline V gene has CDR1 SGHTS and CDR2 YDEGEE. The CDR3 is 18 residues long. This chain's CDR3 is CASSLILGERQWPYEQYF. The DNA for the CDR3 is TGTGCCAGCAGCTTGATTCTCGGGGAGCGGCAGTGGCCCTACGAGCAGTACTTC.

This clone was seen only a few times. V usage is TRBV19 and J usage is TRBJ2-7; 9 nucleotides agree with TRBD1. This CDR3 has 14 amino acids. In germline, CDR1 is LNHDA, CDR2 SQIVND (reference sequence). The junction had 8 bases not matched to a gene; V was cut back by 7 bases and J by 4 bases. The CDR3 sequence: CASNSGQGKYEQYF. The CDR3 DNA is TGTGCCAGTAACTCTGGACAGGGGAAGTACGAGCAGTACTTC.

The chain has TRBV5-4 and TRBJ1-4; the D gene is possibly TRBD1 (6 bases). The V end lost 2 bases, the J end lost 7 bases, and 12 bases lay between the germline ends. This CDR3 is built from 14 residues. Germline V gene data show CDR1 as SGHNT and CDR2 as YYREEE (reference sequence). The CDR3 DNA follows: TGTGCCAGCAGCTTTGAACAGGGATCTGAAAAACTGTTTTTT. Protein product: CASSFEQGSEKLFF.

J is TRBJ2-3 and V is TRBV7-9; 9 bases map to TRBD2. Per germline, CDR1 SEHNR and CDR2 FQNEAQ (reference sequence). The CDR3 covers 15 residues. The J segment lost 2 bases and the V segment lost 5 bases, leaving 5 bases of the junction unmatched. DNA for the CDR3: TGTGCCAGCAGCAGCGGGGGGACTATCACAGATACGCAGTATTTT. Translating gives CASSSGGTITDTQYF.

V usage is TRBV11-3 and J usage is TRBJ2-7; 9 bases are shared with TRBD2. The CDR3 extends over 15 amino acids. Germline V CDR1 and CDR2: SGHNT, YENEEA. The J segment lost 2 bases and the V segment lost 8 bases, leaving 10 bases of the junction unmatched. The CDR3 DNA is TGTGCCAGCCAAGGGGGTGTAGCGGGGGCCTACGAGCAGTACTTC. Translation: CASQGGVAGAYEQYF. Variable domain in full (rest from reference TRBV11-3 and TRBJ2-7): EAGVVQSPRYKIIEKKQPVAFWCNPISGHNTLYWYLQNLGQGPELLIRYENEEAVDDSQLPKDRFSAERLKGVDSTLKIQPAELGDSAVYLCASQGGVAGAYEQYFGPGTRLTVT.

Here the CDR3 reads CASSLPGAYNEQFF. In DNA form, the CDR3 reads TGCGCCAGCAGCCTCCCGGGGGCCTACAATGAGCAGTTCTTC. This chain uses TRBV4-1 with TRBJ2-1; the D gene is possibly TRBD2 (6 bases). The germline V gene encodes CDR1 MGHRA and CDR2 YSYEKL. The CDR3 covers 14 residues. Trimming took 4 bases from V and 2 from J, leaving 9 bases between them.

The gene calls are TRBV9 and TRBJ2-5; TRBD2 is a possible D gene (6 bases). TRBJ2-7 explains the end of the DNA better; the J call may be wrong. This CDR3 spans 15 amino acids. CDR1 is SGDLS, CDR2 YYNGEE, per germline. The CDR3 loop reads CASSVGGGSTYEQYF. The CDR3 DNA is TGTGCCAGCAGCGTAGGGGGAGGTTCGACCTACGAGCAGTACTTC.

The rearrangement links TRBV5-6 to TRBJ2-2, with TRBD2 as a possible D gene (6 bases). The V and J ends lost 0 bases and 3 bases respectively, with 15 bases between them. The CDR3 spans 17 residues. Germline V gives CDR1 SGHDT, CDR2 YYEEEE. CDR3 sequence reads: CASSLDYAGLDTGELFF. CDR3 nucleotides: TGTGCCAGCAGCTTGGATTACGCGGGATTGGACACCGGGGAGCTGTTTTTT.

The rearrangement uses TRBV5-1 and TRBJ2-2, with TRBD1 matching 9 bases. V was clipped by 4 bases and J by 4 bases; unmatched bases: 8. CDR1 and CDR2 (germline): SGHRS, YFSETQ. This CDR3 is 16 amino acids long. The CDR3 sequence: CASSPTGTGSTGELFF. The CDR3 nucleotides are TGCGCCAGCAGCCCGACCGGGACAGGGTCCACCGGGGAGCTGTTTTTT. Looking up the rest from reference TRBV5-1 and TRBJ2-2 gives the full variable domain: KAGVTQTPRYLIKTRGQQVTLSCSPISGHRSVSWYQQTPGQGLQFLFEYFSETQRNKGNFPGRFSGRQFSNSRSEMNVSTLELGDSALYLCASSPTGTGSTGELFFGEGSRLTVL.

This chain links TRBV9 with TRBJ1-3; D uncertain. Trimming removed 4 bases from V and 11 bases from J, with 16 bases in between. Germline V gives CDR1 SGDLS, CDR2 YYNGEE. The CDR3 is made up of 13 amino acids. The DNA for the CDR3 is TGTGCCAGCAGCCTCGAGGGTCTGCCCCCCATATATTTT. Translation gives CASSLEGLPPIYF.

The CDR3 nucleotides are TGTGCCAGCAGTTTGGGGACTAGCGGGGGTTCCTCCTACAATGAGCAGTTCTTC. It encodes CASSLGTSGGSSYNEQFF. This chain connects TRBV27 to TRBJ2-1, with 14 bases matching TRBD2. Losses at the gene ends were 3 bases for V and 0 bases for J; bases not matched to a gene: 4. CDR3 length equals 18 residues. Germline CDR1 MNHEY, CDR2 SMNVEV (reference sequence).

The CDR3 DNA reads TGTGCCAGCAACTACAGGGGGCTGAACACTGAAGCTTTCTTT. Protein: CASNYRGLNTEAFF. The chain carries TRBV2 and TRBJ1-1, with 9 bases that match TRBD1. The germline gives CDR1 SNHLY, CDR2 FYNNEI. V shed 7 bases, J shed 0 bases, and the junction held 3 bases outside the gene matches. This CDR3 is 14 amino acids long.

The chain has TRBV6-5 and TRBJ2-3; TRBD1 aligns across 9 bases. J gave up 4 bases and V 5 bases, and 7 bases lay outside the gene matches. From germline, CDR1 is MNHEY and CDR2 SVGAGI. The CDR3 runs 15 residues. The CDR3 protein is CASSRGQGRPDTQYF. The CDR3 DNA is TGTGCCAGCAGTCGCGGACAGGGGAGGCCAGATACGCAGTATTTT.

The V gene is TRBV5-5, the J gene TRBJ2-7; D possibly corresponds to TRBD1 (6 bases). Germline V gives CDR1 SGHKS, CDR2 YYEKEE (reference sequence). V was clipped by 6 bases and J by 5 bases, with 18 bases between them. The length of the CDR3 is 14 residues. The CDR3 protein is CASIDLPGAHEQYF. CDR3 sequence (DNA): TGTGCCAGCATCGATTTACCAGGGGCCCACGAGCAGTACTTC.